This T cell receptor beta chain originates from a study of blood T cell repertoires in COVID-19. Original data processing: Amplification from reference gene primers served as the basis for estimated nucleated cell counts. Using immunoSEQ multiplex PCR, the repertoire was profiled, and TCRdb retains in-frame clones only, with some absent. V and J calls and clone size are copied from that table; D and trimming were computed from the DNA. This sample has about 56,000 clones; around 82% occur once, and the top ten carry 8.2%. Concerning this clone: Germline is not matched at one junction end, which may reflect a read error.

The TCR was taken from an elderly woman with acute or convalescent COVID-19. Source material: peripheral blood.

CDR3 protein: CASGSSNSPLHF. CDR3 DNA sequence: TGTGCTAGTGGCTCCTCTAATTCACCCCTCCACTTT. The chain couples TRBV12-5 to TRBJ1-6; D uncertain. This CDR3 region has 12 residues. Germline V gives CDR1 LGHNT, CDR2 FRNRAP. The variable domain in full, with the rest retrieved from reference TRBV12-5 and TRBJ1-6, is DARVTQTPRHKVTEMGQEVTMRCQPILGHNTVFWYRQTMMQGLELLAYFRNRAPLDDSGMPKDRFSAEMPDATLATLKIQPSEPRDSAVYFCASGSSNSPLHFGNGTRLTVT.